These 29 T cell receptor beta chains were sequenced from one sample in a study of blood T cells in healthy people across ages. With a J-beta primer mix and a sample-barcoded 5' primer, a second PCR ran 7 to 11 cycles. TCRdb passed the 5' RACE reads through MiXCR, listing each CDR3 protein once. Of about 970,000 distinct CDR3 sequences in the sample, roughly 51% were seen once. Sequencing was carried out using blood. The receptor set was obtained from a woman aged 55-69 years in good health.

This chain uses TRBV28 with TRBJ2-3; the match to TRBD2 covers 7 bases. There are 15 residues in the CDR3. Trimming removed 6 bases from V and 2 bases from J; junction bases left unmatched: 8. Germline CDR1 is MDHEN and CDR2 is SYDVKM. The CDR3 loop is CASSPREVVTDTQYF. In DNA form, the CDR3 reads TGTGCCAGCAGCCCCCGGGAGGTGGTCACAGATACGCAGTATTTT.

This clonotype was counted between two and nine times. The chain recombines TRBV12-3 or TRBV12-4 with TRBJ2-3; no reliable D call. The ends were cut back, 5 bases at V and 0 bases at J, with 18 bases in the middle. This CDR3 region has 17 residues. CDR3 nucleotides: TGTGCCAGCAGTCCGGAGAATCCTAGACCTAGCACAGATACGCAGTATTTT. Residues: CASSPENPRPSTDTQYF.

The chain's CDR3 is CASSSLSLNTEAFF. The CDR3, as DNA: TGTGCCAGCAGCTCCCTTTCATTGAACACTGAAGCTTTCTTT. The gene calls are TRBV11-1 and TRBJ1-1; D gene uncertain. The CDR3 loop spans 14 amino acids. CDR1 SGHAT and CDR2 FQDESV come from the germline V gene (reference sequence). V lost 4 bases to trimming and J lost 0 bases, with 9 bases between them.

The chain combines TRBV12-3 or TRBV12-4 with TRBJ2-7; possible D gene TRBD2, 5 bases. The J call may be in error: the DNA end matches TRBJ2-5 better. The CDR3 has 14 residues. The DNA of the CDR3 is TGTGCCAGCAGTTTGGAGCGGCACCAAGAGACCCAGTACTTC. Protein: CASSLERHQETQYF.

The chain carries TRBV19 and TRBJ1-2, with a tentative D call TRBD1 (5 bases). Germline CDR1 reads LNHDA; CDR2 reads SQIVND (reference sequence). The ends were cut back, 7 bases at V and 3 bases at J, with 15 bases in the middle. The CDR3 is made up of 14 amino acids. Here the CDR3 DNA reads TGTGCCAGTACCCAACCGGGGGGTGACTATGGCTACACCTTC. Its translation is CASTQPGGDYGYTF. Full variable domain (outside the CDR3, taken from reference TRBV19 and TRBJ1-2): DGGITQSPKYLFRKEGQNVTLSCEQNLNHDAMYWYRQDPGQGLRLIYYSQIVNDFQKGDIAEGYSVSREKKESFPLTVTSAQKNPTAFYLCASTQPGGDYGYTFGSGTRLTVV.

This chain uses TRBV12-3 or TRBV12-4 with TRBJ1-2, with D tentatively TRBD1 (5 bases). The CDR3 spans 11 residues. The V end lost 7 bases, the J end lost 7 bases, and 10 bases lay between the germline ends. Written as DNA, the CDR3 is TGTGCCAGCACTCTGGGGCCTGGCTACACCTTC. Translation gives CASTLGPGYTF.

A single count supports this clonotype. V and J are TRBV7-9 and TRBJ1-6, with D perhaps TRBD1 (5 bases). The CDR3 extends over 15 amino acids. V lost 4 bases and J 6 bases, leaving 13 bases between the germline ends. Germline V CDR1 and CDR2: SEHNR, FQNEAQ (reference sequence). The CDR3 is CASSYGQTINSPLHF. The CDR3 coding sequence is TGTGCCAGCAGCTACGGACAAACAATTAATTCACCCCTCCACTTT.

The CDR3 here is CTAGRYEQYF. CDR3 in DNA: TGCACCGCGGGGCGCTACGAGCAGTACTTC. The chain combines TRBV20-1 with TRBJ2-7; a weak D match, TRBD2 (6 bases). Germline V gives CDR1 DFQATT, CDR2 SNEGSKA (reference sequence). CDR3 length equals 10 residues.

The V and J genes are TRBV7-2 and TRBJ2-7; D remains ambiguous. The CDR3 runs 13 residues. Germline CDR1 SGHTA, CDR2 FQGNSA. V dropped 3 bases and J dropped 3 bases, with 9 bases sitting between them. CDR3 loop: CASSFSTSYEQYF. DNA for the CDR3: TGTGCCAGCAGCTTCTCGACCAGCTACGAGCAGTACTTC.

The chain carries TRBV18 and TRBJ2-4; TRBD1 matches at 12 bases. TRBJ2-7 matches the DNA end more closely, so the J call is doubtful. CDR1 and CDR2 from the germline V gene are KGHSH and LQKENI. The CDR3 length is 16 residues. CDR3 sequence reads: CASSPPGQGASYEQYF. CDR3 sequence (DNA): TGTGCCAGCTCACCACCGGGACAGGGGGCTTCTTACGAGCAGTACTTC.

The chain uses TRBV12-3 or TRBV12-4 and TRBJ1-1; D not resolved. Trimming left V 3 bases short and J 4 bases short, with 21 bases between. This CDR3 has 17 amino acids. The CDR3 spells CASSFTHRAEGFTEAFF. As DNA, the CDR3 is TGTGCCAGCAGTTTCACCCATCGGGCGGAAGGGTTCACTGAAGCTTTCTTT.

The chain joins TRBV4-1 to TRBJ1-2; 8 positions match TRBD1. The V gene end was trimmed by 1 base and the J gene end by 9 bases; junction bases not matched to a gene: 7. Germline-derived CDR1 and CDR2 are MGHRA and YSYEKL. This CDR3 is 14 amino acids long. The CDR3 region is CASSQADRVSSYTF. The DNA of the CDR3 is TGCGCCAGCAGCCAAGCGGACAGGGTCTCCAGCTACACCTTC.

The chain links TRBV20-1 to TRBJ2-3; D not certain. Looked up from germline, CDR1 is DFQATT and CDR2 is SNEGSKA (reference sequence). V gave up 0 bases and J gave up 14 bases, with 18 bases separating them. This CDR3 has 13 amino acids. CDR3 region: CSARDNQLRYAYF. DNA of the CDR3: TGCAGTGCTAGAGATAACCAGTTAAGATACGCGTATTTT.

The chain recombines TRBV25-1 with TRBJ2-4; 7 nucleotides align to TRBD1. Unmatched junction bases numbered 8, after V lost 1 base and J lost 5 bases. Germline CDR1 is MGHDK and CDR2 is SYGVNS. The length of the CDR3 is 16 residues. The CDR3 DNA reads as TGTGCCAGCAGTGAATCCCAAGACAGGGCCCAAAACATTCAGTACTTC. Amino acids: CASSESQDRAQNIQYF.

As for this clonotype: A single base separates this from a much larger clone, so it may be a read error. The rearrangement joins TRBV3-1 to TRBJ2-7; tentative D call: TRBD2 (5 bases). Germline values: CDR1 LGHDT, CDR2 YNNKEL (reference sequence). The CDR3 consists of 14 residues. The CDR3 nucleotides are TGTGCCGGCAGCCAGAGACGGGATCTACGATGGCAGTACTTC. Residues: CAGSQRRDLRWQYF.

The CDR3 loop is CASSLRTSGYNEQYF. The CDR3 DNA follows: TGTGCCAGCAGCCTCCGGACTAGCGGCTACAATGAGCAGTACTTC. V and J are TRBV9 and TRBJ2-1, with 10 nucleotides matching TRBD2. The J call is in doubt because the DNA end fits TRBJ2-7 better. The CDR3 consists of 15 residues. From germline, CDR1 is SGDLS and CDR2 YYNGEE.

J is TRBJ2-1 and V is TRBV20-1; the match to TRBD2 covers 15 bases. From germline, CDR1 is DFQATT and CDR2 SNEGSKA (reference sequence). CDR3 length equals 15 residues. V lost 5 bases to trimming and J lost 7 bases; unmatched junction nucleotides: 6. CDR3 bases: TGCAGTGCTCCCGGACTAGCGGGAGGGCCGAATGAGCAGTTCTTC. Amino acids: CSAPGLAGGPNEQFF.

DNA for the CDR3: TGTGCCAGCAGCCAAGAACCGGGACGAGCGGAGTCCAATGAGCAGTTCTTC. It encodes CASSQEPGRAESNEQFF. This chain joins TRBV4-2 and TRBJ2-1; D may be TRBD1 or TRBD2 (5 bases each). The V and J ends lost 0 bases and 6 bases respectively, with 18 bases between them. Per the germline V gene, CDR1 is LGHNA and CDR2 is YNFKEQ. This CDR3 has 17 amino acids.

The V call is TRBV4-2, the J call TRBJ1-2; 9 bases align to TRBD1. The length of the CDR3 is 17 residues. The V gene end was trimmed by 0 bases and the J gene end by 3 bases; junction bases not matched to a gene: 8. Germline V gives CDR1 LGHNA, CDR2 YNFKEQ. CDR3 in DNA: TGTGCCAGCAGCCAAGATCAGTACAGGGGGCTGGACTATGGCTACACCTTC. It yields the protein CASSQDQYRGLDYGYTF.

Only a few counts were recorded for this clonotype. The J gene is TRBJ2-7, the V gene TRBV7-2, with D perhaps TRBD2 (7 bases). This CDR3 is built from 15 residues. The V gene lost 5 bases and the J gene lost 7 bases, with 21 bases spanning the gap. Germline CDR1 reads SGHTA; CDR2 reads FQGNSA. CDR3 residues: CASSRLGGGGLEQYF. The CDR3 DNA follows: TGTGCCAGCAGCCGACTCGGGGGCGGGGGACTGGAGCAGTACTTC.

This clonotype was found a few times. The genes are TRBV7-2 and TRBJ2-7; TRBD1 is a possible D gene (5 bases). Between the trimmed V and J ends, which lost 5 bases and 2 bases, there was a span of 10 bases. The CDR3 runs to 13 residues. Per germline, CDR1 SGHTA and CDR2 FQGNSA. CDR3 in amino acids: CASSPGHPYEQYF. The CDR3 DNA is TGTGCCAGCAGCCCCGGACACCCCTACGAGCAGTACTTC.

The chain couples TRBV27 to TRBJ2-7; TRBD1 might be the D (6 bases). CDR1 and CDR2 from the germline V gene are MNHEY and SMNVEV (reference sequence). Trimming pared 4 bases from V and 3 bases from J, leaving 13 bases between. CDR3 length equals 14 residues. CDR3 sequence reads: CASSSLQGLYEQYF. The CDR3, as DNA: TGTGCCAGCAGTTCTTTACAGGGCCTCTACGAGCAGTACTTC.

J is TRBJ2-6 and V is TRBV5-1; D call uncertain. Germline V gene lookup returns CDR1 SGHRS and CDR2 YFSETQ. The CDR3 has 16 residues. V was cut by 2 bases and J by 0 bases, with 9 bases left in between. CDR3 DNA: TGCGCCAGCAGCTTTTACGGTGACTCTGGGGCCAACGTCCTGACTTTC. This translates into CASSFYGDSGANVLTF.

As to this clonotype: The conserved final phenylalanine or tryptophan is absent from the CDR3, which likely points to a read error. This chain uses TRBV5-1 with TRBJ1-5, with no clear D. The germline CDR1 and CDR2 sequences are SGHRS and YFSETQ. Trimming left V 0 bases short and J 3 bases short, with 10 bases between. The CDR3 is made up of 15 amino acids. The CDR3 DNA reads TGCGCCAGCAGCTTGGTCCCAGGCCACAATCAGCCCCAGCATGTT. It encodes CASSLVPGHNQPQHV.

The CDR3 DNA reads TGCGCCAGCAGCCGAGCTACCAACCGACAGGGCCTCTCCTACGAGCAGTACTTC. Translated, it gives CASSRATNRQGLSYEQYF. The V and J genes are TRBV4-3 and TRBJ2-7; 7 bases line up with TRBD1. From germline, CDR1 is LGHNA and CDR2 YSLEER. The V segment lost 4 bases and the J segment 0 bases; nucleotides outside the gene matches: 15. The CDR3 has 18 residues.

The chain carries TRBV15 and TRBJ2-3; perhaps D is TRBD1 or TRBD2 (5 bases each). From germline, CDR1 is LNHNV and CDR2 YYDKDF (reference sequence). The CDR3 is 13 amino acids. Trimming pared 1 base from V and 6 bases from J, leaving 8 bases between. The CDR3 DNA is TGTGCCACCAGCAGAGGGGGGTTTGATACGCAGTATTTT. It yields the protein CATSRGGFDTQYF.

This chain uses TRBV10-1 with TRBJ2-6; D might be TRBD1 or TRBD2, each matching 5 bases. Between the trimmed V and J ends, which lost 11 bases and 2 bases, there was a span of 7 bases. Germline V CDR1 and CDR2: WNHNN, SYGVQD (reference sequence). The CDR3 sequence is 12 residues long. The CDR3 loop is CAGGPGANVLTF. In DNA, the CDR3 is TGCGCCGGGGGACCTGGGGCCAACGTCCTGACTTTC.

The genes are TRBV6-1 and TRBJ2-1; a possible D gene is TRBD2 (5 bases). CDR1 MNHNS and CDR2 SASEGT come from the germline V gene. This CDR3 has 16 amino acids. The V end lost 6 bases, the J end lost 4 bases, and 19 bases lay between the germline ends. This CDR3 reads CASSFNPAGAYNEQFF. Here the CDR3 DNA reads TGTGCCAGCAGCTTCAACCCGGCGGGCGCATACAATGAGCAGTTCTTC.

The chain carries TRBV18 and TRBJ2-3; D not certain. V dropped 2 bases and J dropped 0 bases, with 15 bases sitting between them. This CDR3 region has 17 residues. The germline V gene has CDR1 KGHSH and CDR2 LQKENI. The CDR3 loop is CASSPSGVQPSTDTQYF. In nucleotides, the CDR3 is TGTGCCAGCTCACCATCAGGAGTCCAACCTAGCACAGATACGCAGTATTTT.